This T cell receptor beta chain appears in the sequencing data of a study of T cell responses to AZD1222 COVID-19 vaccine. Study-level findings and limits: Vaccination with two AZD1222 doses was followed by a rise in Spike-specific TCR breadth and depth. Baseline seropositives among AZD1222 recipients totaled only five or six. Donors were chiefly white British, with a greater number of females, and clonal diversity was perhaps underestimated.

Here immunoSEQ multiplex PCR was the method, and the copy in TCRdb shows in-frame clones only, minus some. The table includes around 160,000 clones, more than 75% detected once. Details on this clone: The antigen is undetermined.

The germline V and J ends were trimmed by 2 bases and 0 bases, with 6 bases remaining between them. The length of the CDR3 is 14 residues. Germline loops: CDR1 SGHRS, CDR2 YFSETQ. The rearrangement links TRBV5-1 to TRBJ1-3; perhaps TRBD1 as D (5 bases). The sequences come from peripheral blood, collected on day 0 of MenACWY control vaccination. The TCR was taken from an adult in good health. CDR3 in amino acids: CASSLQDSGNTIYF. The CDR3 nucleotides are TGCGCCAGCAGCTTACAGGACTCTGGAAACACCATATATTTT.